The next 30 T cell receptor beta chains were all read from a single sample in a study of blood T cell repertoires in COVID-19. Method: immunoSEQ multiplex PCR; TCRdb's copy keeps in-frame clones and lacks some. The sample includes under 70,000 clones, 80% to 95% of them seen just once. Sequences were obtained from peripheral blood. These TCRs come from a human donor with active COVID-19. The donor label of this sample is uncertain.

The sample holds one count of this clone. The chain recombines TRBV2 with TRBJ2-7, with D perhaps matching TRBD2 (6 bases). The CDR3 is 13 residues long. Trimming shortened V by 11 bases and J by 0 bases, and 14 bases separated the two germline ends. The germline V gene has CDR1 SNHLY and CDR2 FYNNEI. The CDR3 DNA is TGTGCCGCGGGGACGGACCTCTCCTACGAGCAGTACTTC. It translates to CAAGTDLSYEQYF.

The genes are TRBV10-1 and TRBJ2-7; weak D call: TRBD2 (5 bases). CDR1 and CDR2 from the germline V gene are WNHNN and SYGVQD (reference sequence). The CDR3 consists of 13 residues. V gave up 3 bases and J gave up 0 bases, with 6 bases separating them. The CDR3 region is CASSDGNSYEQYF. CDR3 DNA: TGCGCCAGCAGTGACGGGAACTCCTACGAGCAGTACTTC.

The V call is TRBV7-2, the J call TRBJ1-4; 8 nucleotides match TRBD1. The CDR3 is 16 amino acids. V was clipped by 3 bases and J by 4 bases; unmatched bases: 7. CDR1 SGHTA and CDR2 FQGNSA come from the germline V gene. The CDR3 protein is CASSLDRVGVNEKLFF. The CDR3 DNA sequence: TGTGCCAGCAGCTTGGACAGGGTGGGAGTTAATGAAAAACTGTTTTTT.

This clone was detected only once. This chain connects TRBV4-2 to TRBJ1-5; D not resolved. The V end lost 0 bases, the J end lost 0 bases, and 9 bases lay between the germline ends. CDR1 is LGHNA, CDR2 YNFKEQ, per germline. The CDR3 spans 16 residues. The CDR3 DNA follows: TGTGCCAGCAGCCAAGATCCCGGGTATAGCAATCAGCCCCAGCATTTT. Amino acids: CASSQDPGYSNQPQHF.

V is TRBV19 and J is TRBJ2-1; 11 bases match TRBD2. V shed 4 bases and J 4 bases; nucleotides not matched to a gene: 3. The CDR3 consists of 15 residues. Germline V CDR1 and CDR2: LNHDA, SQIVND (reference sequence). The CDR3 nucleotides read TGTGCCAGTAGTAAGGGACTAGCGGATTACAATGAGCAGTTCTTC. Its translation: CASSKGLADYNEQFF.

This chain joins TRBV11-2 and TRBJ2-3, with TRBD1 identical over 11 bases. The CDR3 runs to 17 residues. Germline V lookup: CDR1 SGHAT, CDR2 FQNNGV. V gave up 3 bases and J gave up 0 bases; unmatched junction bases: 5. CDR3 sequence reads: CASSFGTGGASTDTQYF. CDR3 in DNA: TGTGCCAGCAGCTTTGGGACAGGGGGGGCTAGCACAGATACGCAGTATTTT.

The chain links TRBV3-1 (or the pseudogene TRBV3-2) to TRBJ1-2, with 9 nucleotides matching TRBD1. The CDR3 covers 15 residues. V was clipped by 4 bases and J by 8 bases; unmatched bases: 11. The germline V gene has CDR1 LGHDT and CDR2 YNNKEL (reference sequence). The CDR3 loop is CASSPEGGQGRGYTF. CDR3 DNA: TGTGCCAGCAGCCCCGAGGGGGGACAGGGTAGAGGCTACACCTTC.

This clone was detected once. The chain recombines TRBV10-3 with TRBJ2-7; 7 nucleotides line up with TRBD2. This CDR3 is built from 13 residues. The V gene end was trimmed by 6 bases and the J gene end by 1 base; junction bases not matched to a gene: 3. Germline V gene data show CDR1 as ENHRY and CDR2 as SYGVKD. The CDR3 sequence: CAIRASGSYEQYF. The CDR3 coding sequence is TGTGCCATCAGGGCTAGCGGTTCCTACGAGCAGTACTTC.

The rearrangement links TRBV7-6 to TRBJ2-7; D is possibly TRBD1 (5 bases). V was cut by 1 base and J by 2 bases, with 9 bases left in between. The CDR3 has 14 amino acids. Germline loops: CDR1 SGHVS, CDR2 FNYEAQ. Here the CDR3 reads CASSLEVRAYEQYF. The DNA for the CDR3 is TGTGCCAGCAGCTTAGAAGTCAGGGCCTACGAGCAGTACTTC.

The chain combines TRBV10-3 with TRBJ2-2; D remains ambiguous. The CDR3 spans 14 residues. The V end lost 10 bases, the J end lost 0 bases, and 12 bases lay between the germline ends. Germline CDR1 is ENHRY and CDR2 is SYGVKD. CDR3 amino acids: CATKGEANTGELFF. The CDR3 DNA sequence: TGTGCCACCAAAGGAGAGGCGAACACCGGGGAGCTGTTTTTT.

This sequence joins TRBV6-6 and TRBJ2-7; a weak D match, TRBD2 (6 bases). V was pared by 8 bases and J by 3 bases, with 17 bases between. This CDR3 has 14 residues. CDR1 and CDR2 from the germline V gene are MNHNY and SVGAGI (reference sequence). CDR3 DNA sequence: TGTGCCAGCGCCATAACCAGGGACTTCTACGAGCAGTACGTC. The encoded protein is CASAITRDFYEQYV.

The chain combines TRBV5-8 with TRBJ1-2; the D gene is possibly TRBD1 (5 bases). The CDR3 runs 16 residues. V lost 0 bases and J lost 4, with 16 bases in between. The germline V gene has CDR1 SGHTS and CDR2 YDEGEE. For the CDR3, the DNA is TGTGCCAGCAGCTTGGCCCTCAAGGAGGGGACCTATGGCTACACCTTC. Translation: CASSLALKEGTYGYTF. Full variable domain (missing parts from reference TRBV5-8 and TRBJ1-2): EAGVTQSPTHLIKTRGQQATLRCSPISGHTSVYWYQQALGLGLQFLLWYDEGEERNRGNFPPRFSGRQFPNYSSELNVNALELEDSALYLCASSLALKEGTYGYTFGSGTRLTVV.

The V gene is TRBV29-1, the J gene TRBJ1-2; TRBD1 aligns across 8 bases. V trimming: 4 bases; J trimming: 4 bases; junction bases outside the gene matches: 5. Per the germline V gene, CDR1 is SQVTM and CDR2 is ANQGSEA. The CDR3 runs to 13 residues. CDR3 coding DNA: TGCAGCGTTGTCGTAACAGGGGGCTATGGCTACACCTTC. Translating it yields CSVVVTGGYGYTF.

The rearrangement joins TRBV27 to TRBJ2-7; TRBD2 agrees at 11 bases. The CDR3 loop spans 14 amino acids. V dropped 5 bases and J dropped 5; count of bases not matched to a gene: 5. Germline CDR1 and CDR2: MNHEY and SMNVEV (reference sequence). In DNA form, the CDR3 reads TGTGCCAGCAGTCTTAGCGGGAGGGCCGACGAGCAGTACTTC. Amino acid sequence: CASSLSGRADEQYF.

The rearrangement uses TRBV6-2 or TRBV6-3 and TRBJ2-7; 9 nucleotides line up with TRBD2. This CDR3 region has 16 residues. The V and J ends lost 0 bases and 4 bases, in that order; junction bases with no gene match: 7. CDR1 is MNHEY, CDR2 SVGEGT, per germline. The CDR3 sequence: CASSYSPVREGYEQYF. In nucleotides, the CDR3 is TGTGCCAGCAGTTACTCTCCTGTGCGGGAGGGGTACGAGCAGTACTTC.

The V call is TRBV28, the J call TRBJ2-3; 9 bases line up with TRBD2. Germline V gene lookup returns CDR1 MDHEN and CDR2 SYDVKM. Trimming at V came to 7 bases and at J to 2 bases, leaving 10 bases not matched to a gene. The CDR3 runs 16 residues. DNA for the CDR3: TGTGCCAGCAACCCGGCTAGCGGGGCCTTCACAGATACGCAGTATTTT. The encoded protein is CASNPASGAFTDTQYF. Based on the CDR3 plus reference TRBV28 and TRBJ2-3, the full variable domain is DVKVTQSSRYLVKRTGEKVFLECVQDMDHENMFWYRQDPGLGLRLIYFSYDVKMKEKGDIPEGYSVSREKKERFSLILESASTNQTSMYLCASNPASGAFTDTQYFGPGTRLTVL.

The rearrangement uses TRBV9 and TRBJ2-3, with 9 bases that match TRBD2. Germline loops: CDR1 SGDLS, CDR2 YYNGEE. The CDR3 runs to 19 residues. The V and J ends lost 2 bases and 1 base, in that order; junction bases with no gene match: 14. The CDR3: CASSVSGGSGSTRTDTQYF. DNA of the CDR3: TGTGCCAGCAGCGTCTCAGGGGGTAGCGGGAGTACTCGCACAGATACGCAGTATTTT.

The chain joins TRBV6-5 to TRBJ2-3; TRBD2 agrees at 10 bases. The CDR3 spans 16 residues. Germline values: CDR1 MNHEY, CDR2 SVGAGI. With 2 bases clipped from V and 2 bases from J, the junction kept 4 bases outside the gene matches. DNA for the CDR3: TGTGCCAGCAGTTACGGTAGCGGGGGGAACACAGATACGCAGTATTTT. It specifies CASSYGSGGNTDTQYF.

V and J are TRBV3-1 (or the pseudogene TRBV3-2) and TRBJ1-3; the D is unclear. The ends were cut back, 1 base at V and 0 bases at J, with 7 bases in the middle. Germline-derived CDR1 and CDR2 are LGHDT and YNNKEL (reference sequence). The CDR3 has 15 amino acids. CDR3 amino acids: CASSQGFGSGNTIYF. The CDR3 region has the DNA TGTGCCAGCAGCCAAGGTTTCGGCTCTGGAAACACCATATATTTT.

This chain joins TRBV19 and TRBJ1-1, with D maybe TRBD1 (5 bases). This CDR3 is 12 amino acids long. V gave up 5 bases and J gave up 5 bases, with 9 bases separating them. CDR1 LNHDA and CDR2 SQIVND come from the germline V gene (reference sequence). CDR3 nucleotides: TGTGCCAGTAGTTTCGGGGGGACTGAAGCTTTCTTT. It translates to CASSFGGTEAFF. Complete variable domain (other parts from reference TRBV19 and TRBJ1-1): DGGITQSPKYLFRKEGQNVTLSCEQNLNHDAMYWYRQDPGQGLRLIYYSQIVNDFQKGDIAEGYSVSREKKESFPLTVTSAQKNPTAFYLCASSFGGTEAFFGQGTRLTVV.

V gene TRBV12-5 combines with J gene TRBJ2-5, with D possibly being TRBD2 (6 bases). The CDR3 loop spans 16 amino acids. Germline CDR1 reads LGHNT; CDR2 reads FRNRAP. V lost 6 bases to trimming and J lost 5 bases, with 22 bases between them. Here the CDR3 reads CASGSESGTYGETQYF. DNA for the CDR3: TGTGCTAGTGGGTCAGAATCCGGGACTTATGGTGAGACCCAGTACTTC.

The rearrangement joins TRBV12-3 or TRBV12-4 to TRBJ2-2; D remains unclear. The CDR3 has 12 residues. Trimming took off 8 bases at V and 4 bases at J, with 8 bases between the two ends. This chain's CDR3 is CASCQATGELFF. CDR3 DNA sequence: TGTGCCAGCTGCCAGGCCACCGGGGAGCTGTTTTTT.

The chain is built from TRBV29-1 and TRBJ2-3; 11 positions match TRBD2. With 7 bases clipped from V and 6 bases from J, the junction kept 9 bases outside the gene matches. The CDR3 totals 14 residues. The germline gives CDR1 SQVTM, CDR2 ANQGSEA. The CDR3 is CSAGLAGHGDTQYF. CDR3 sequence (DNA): TGCAGCGCCGGACTAGCGGGCCACGGCGATACGCAGTATTTT.

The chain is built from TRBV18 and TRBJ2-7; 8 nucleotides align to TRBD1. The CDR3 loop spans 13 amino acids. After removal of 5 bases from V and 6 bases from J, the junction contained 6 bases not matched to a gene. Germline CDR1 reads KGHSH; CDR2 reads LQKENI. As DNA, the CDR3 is TGTGCCAGCTCAGCCCATACAGGGGGCGAGCAGTACGTC. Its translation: CASSAHTGGEQYV.

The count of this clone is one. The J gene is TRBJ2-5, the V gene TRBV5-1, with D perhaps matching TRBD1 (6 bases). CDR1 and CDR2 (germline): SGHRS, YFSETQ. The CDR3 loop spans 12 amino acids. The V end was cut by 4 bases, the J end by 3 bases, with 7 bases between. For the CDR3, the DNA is TGCGCCAGCAGCCACAGGGAAGAGACCCAGTACTTC. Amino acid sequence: CASSHREETQYF.

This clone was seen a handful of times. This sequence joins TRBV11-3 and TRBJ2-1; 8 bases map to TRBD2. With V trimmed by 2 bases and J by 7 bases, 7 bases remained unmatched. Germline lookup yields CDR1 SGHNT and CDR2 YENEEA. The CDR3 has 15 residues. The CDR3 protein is CASSLQGLAGNEQFF. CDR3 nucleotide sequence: TGTGCCAGCAGCTTACAAGGACTAGCAGGGAATGAGCAGTTCTTC.

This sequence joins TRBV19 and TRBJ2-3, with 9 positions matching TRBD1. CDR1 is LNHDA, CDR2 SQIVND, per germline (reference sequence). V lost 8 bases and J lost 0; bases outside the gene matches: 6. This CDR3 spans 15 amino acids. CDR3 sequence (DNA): TGTGCCAGTTCACAGGGGGCGCGGAGCACAGATACGCAGTATTTT. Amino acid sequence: CASSQGARSTDTQYF.

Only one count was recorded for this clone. The CDR3 is CASSLLAGGDYNEQFF. The DNA of the CDR3 is TGTGCCAGCAGCTTACTAGCGGGAGGTGACTACAATGAGCAGTTCTTC. The chain recombines TRBV7-3 with TRBJ2-1, with 11 bases that match TRBD2. V lost 2 bases to trimming and J lost 3 bases; unmatched junction nucleotides: 3. Germline CDR1 reads SGHTA; CDR2 reads FQGTGA. CDR3 length: 16 amino acids.

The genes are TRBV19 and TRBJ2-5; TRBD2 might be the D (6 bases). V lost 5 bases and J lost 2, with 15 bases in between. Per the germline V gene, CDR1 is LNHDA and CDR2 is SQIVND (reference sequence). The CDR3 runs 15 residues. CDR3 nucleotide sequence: TGTGCCAGTAGTTCACAAGCGGGCTTACAAGAGACCCAGTACTTC. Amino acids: CASSSQAGLQETQYF.

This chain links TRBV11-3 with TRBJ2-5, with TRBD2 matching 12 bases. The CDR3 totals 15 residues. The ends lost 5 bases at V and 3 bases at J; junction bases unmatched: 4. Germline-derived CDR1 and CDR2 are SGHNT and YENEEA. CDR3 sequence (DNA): TGTGCCAGCAGCCTGGGACTAGCGGGCAAAGAGACCCAGTACTTC. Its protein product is CASSLGLAGKETQYF.